These 9 T cell receptor beta chains were all obtained from the same sample, sequenced in a study of T cell responses to AZD1222 COVID-19 vaccine. Method: immunoSEQ multiplex PCR; TCRdb's copy keeps in-frame clones and lacks some. The table includes approximately 68,000 clones, more than 75% detected once. Sequenced here: peripheral blood, sampled 28 days after the second dose of the MenACWY control vaccine. Source of these receptors: an adult who received the MenACWY meningococcal vaccine as a control.

V and J are TRBV3-1 (or the pseudogene TRBV3-2) and TRBJ2-7, with 10 bases lining up with TRBD2. Losses at the gene ends were 1 base for V and 12 bases for J; bases not matched to a gene: 9. The CDR3 contains 14 residues. In germline, CDR1 is LGHDT, CDR2 YNNKEL (reference sequence). The CDR3 nucleotides are TGTGCCAGCAGCCAAGCCGCTAGCGGGGGCCCCCGGTACTTC. Its translation is CASSQAASGGPRYF.

The genes are TRBV6-1 and TRBJ2-7, with D unclear. The CDR3 extends over 14 amino acids. Per germline, CDR1 MNHNS and CDR2 SASEGT. The V end was cut by 1 base, the J end by 2 bases, with 9 bases between. The CDR3 DNA reads as TGTGCCAGCAGTGAAGTGGGTTACACCTACGAGCAGTACTTC. Residues: CASSEVGYTYEQYF.

The V gene is TRBV28, the J gene TRBJ1-5; the D is unclear. The V end was cut by 6 bases, the J end by 9 bases, with 12 bases between. CDR3 length: 12 residues. CDR1 and CDR2 (germline): MDHEN, SYDVKM. Here the CDR3 reads CASRIEPWPQHF. The CDR3 coding sequence is TGTGCCAGCAGGATCGAGCCTTGGCCCCAGCATTTT.

This sequence joins TRBV28 and TRBJ1-5, with D unresolved. V lost 1 base, J lost 1 base, and 8 bases lay in between. The germline gives CDR1 MDHEN, CDR2 SYDVKM. This CDR3 has 15 residues. CDR3 coding DNA: TGTGCCAGCAGTTTATTTGGGCGGAGCAATCAGCCCCAGCATTTT. It is translated as CASSLFGRSNQPQHF.

The rearrangement joins TRBV6-2 or TRBV6-3 to TRBJ2-7; 8 bases match TRBD2. There are 14 residues in the CDR3. Germline assignment: CDR1 MNHEY and CDR2 SVGEGT. The junction had 8 bases not matched to a gene; V was cut back by 7 bases and J by 3 bases. This CDR3 is CASIPHGGDYEQYF. DNA of the CDR3: TGTGCCAGCATCCCCCACGGGGGGGACTACGAGCAGTACTTC.

The chain uses TRBV6-4 and TRBJ1-4, with D unclear. The CDR3 runs to 12 residues. Per the germline V gene, CDR1 is MRHNA and CDR2 is SNTAGT. V dropped 0 bases and J dropped 8 bases, with 4 bases sitting between them. CDR3 DNA sequence: TGTGCCAGCAGTGACTCCGGCGAAAAACTGTTTTTT. As protein: CASSDSGEKLFF.

This chain connects TRBV19 to TRBJ2-2; 7 bases are shared with TRBD1. The V gene's germline CDR1 is LNHDA and CDR2 SQIVND (reference sequence). This CDR3 contains 14 residues. V was pared by 6 bases and J by 1 base, with 2 bases of the junction left unmatched. The DNA for the CDR3 is TGTGCCAGTAGCTCAGGGGGGAACACCGGGGAGCTGTTTTTT. It translates to CASSSGGNTGELFF. Full variable domain (outside the CDR3, taken from reference TRBV19 and TRBJ2-2): DGGITQSPKYLFRKEGQNVTLSCEQNLNHDAMYWYRQDPGQGLRLIYYSQIVNDFQKGDIAEGYSVSREKKESFPLTVTSAQKNPTAFYLCASSSGGNTGELFFGEGSRLTVL.

The chain uses TRBV4-3 and TRBJ2-1; D may be TRBD1 (5 bases). V was clipped by 0 bases and J by 10 bases, with 13 bases between them. The CDR3 runs to 14 residues. Germline values: CDR1 LGHNA, CDR2 YSLEER. This chain's CDR3 is CASSQESWAGEQFF. The CDR3 bases are TGCGCCAGCAGCCAAGAGAGTTGGGCAGGGGAGCAGTTCTTC.

This sequence joins TRBV4-1 and TRBJ2-4; 8 nucleotides agree with TRBD1. After removal of 4 bases from V and 0 bases from J, the junction contained 5 bases not matched to a gene. The V gene's germline CDR1 is MGHRA and CDR2 YSYEKL. The CDR3 is 16 residues long. This CDR3 reads CASSRETGAAKNIQYF. The CDR3 coding sequence is TGCGCCAGCAGCCGAGAGACAGGGGCAGCCAAAAACATTCAGTACTTC.